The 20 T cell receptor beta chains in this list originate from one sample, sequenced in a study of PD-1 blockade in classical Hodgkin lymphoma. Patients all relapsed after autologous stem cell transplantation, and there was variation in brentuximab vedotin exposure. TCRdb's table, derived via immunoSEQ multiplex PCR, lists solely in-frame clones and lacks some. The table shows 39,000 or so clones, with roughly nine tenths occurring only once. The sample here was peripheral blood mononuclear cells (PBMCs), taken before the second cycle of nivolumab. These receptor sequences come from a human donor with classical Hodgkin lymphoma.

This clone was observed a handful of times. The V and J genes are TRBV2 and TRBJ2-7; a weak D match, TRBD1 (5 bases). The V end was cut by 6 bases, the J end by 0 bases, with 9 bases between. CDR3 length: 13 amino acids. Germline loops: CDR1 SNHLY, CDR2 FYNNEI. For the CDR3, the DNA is TGTGCCAGCAGGGTGACAGTCTCCTACGAGCAGTACTTC. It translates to CASRVTVSYEQYF.

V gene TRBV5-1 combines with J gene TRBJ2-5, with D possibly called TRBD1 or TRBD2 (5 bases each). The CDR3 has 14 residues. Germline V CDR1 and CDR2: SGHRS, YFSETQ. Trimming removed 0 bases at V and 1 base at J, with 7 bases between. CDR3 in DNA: TGCGCCAGCAGCTTGGGAGGGGTCCAAGAGACCCAGTACTTC. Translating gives CASSLGGVQETQYF.

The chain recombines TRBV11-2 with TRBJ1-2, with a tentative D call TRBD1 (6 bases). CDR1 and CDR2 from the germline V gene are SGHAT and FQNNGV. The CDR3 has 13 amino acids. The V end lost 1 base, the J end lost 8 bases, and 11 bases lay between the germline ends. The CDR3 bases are TGTGCCAGCAGCTTAGGGGCAGGGGTCGGCTACACCTTC. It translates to CASSLGAGVGYTF.

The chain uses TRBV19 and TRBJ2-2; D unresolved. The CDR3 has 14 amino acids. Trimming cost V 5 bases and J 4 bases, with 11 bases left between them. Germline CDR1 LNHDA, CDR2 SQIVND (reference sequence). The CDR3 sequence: CASSPSQVTGELFF. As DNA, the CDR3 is TGTGCCAGTAGTCCGTCGCAGGTCACCGGGGAGCTGTTTTTT.

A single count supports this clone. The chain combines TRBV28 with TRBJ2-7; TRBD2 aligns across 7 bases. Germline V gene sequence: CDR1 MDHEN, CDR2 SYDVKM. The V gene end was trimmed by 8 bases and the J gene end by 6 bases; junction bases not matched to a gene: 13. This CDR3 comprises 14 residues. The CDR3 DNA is TGTGCCAGCGTTGAGCGGGGCCGAAGGTTCGAGCAGTACTTC. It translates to CASVERGRRFEQYF.

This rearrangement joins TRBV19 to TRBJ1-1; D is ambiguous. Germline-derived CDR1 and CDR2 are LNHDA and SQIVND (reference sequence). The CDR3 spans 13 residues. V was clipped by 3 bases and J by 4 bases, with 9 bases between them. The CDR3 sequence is CASSMWGGTEAFF. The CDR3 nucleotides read TGTGCCAGTAGTATGTGGGGAGGCACTGAAGCTTTCTTT. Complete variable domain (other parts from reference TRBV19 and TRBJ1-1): DGGITQSPKYLFRKEGQNVTLSCEQNLNHDAMYWYRQDPGQGLRLIYYSQIVNDFQKGDIAEGYSVSREKKESFPLTVTSAQKNPTAFYLCASSMWGGTEAFFGQGTRLTVV.

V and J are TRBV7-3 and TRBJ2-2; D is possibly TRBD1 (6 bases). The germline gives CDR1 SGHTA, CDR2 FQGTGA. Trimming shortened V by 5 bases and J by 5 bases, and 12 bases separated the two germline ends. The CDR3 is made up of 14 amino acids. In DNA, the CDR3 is TGTGCCAGCAGCCCATTAGGGGGTACCGGGGAGCTGTTTTTT. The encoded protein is CASSPLGGTGELFF.

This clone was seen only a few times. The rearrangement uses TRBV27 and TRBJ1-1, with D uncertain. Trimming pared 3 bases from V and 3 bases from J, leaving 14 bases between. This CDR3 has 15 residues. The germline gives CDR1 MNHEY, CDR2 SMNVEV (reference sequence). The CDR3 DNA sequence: TGTGCCAGCAGTTTGTTCGGGGAGGTGTACACTGAAGCTTTCTTT. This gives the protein CASSLFGEVYTEAFF.

The CDR3 coding sequence is TGTGCCAGCAGCTTAGGAGCAGGGGCTCTTTCGGCAGATACGCAGTATTTT. It encodes CASSLGAGALSADTQYF. This chain joins TRBV7-9 and TRBJ2-3, with D perhaps TRBD1 (6 bases). The ends were cut back, 1 base at V and 4 bases at J, with 18 bases in the middle. CDR3 length equals 17 residues. Germline V gives CDR1 SEHNR, CDR2 FQNEAQ (reference sequence).

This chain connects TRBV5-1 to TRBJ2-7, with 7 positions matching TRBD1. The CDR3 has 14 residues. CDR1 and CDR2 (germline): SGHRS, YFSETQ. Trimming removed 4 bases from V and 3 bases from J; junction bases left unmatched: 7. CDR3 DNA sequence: TGCGCCAGCAGCCCGGGACAGTTGGGCTACGAGCAGTACTTC. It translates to CASSPGQLGYEQYF.

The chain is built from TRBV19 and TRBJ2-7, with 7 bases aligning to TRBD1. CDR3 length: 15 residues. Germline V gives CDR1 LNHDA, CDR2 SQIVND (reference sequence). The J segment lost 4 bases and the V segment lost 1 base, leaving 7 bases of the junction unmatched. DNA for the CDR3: TGTGCCAGTAGTATAGGTCTGGGCAGGGGGTACGAGCAGTACTTC. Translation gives CASSIGLGRGYEQYF.

The CDR3 nucleotides are TGTGCCACCAGCAGAGATCTGGGACCTTTCTCTGGGGCCAACGTCCTGACTTTC. Translating it yields CATSRDLGPFSGANVLTF. The rearrangement uses TRBV15 and TRBJ2-6; D is perhaps TRBD1 or TRBD2 (5 bases each). The CDR3 is 18 amino acids. Germline lookup yields CDR1 LNHNV and CDR2 YYDKDF (reference sequence). Trimming left V 0 bases short and J 0 bases short, with 12 bases between.

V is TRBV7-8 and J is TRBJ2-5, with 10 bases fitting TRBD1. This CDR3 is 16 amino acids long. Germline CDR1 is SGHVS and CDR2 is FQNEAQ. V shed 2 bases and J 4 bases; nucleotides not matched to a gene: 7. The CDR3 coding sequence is TGTGCCAGCAGCTTAACCCCCGGGACAGGGGCAGAGACCCAGTACTTC. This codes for CASSLTPGTGAETQYF.

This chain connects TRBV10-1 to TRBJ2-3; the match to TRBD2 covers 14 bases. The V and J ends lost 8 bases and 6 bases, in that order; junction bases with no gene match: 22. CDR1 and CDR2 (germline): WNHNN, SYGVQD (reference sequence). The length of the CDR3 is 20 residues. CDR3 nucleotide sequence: TGCGCCAGCCCCTTTCCGGAAGGGACTAGCGGGGGCCCCATCTTGGATACGCAGTATTTT. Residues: CASPFPEGTSGGPILDTQYF.

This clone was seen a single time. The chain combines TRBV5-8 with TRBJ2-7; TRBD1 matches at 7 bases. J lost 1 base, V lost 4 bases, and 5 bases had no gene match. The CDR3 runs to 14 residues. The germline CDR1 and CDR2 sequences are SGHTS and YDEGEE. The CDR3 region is CASSPPGQSYEQYF. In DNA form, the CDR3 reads TGTGCCAGCAGCCCCCCGGGACAGTCCTACGAGCAGTACTTC. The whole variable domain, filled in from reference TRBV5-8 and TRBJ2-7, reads EAGVTQSPTHLIKTRGQQATLRCSPISGHTSVYWYQQALGLGLQFLLWYDEGEERNRGNFPPRFSGRQFPNYSSELNVNALELEDSALYLCASSPPGQSYEQYFGPGTRLTVT.

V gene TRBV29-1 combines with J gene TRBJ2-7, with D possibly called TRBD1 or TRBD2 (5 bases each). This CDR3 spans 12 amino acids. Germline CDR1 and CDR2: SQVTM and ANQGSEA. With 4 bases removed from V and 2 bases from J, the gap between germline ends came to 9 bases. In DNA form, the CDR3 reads TGCAGCGTTGGGGACGGAGCCTACGAGCAGTACTTC. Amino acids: CSVGDGAYEQYF.

This CDR3 is CASIEQGTLSTDTQYF. The CDR3 DNA is TGTGCCAGCATCGAACAGGGAACCTTGAGCACAGATACGCAGTATTTT. The chain recombines TRBV7-9 with TRBJ2-3, with TRBD1 as a possible D gene (6 bases). The germline CDR1 and CDR2 sequences are SEHNR and FQNEAQ (reference sequence). Between the trimmed V and J ends, which lost 7 bases and 0 bases, there was a span of 17 bases. This CDR3 is built from 16 residues. The full variable domain, its missing parts supplied by reference TRBV7-9 and TRBJ2-3, is DTGVSQNPRHKITKRGQNVTFRCDPISEHNRLYWYRQTLGQGPEFLTYFQNEAQLEKSRLLSDRFSAERPKGSFSTLEIQRTEQGDSAMYLCASIEQGTLSTDTQYFGPGTRLTVL.

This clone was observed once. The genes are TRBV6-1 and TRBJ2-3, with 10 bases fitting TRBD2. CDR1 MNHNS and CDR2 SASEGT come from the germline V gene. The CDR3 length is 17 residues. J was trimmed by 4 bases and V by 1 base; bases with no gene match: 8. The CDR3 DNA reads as TGTGCCAGCAGTGAAGGGGGTAGCGGGGGGCTGGCAGATACGCAGTATTTT. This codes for CASSEGGSGGLADTQYF.

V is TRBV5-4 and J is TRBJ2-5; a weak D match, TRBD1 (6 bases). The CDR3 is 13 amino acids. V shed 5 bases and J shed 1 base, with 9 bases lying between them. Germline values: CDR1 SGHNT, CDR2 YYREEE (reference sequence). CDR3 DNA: TGTGCCAGCAGGTTGACAGGCCAAGAGACCCAGTACTTC. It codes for CASRLTGQETQYF.

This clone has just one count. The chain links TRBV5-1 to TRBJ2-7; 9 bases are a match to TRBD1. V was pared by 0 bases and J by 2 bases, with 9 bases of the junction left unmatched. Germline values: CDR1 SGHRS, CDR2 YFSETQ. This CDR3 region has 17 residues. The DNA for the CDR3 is TGCGCCAGCAGCTTGGGGCTCGACAGGGGGAAAACCTACGAGCAGTACTTC. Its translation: CASSLGLDRGKTYEQYF.